This T cell receptor beta chain originates from a study of T cell responses to AZD1222 COVID-19 vaccine. Method: immunoSEQ multiplex PCR; TCRdb's copy keeps in-frame clones and lacks some. The data contain some 150,000 clones, 85% to 90% of them singletons. Pooling was applied to second doses at about 4 or about 12 weeks. This CDR3 region has 14 residues. Unmatched junction bases numbered 9, after V lost 5 bases and J lost 6 bases. CDR1 is MNHEY, CDR2 SVGAGI, per germline. The sequencing here drew on peripheral blood, taken 28 days after the second AZD1222 dose. The genes are TRBV6-5 and TRBJ2-7, with 8 bases aligning to TRBD2. This clonotype was obtained from an adult who received the AZD1222 COVID-19 vaccine. This chain's CDR3 is CASSLSGGSGEQYF. Here the CDR3 DNA reads TGTGCCAGCAGTCTGAGCGGGGGTTCGGGCGAGCAGTACTTC.